This T cell receptor beta chain was sequenced during a study of human T cells and chemical hapten exposure (dated by TCRdb to 2020 to 2023). At the level of the whole study: For sensitization, 2% DPC in acetone was applied to a roughly 2 cm by roughly 2 cm area of upper inner arm skin. Patients additionally received weekly therapeutic DPC doses to the scalp throughout the roughly 25-week study period. Patch tests used Finn chambers with 0.01% DPC on the upper back, scored after 6 days by International Contact Dermatitis Research Group standards. Most of the patients in the cohort were female, and the cohort covered alopecia areata with under or over 50% scalp involvement, alopecia totalis and alopecia universalis. Libraries were pooled for sequencing, and variation in per-sample TCR yields was attributed mainly to small differences in library volumes within the pool. Peripheral blood TCR repertoire changes were tracked in vivo in alopecia patients during primary and secondary sensitization to the hapten diphenylcyclopropenone (DPC). Patient blood was sampled pre-sensitization (week 0) and at 2, 6 and about 24 weeks after DPC sensitization. Blood for TCR sequencing was provided by twenty-nine alopecia patients at one to four time points (pre-sensitization, 2, 6 and 24 weeks).

What the research found in general, with its limitations: Repeated subsampling changed both the strength of the expansion versus patch-test correlation and the threshold at which that correlation became significant. Patch test score was positively correlated with the number of PT1 expanded TCRs, with significance at thresholds 8, 16 and 32 but not at 4. All patients had alopecia, a presumed autoimmune disease, so their immune response might differ from that of healthy individuals. DPC sensitization did not change the number of TCRs with a frequency above 1 in 1000, and there was no evidence of changes in global repertoire structure. Expanded TCRs formed significantly more large CDR3 similarity clusters than pre-sensitization or healthy control sets, consistent with antigen-driven responses.

CDR1 and CDR2 are drawn from the germline V gene (reference sequence): MNHEY, SMNVEV. Trimming at the junction amounts to 6 bases on V and 2 bases on J, and the germline ends lie 13 bases apart. Reading from cysteine to phenylalanine, the CDR3 counts 14 amino acids. The DNA shown is the 42-base CDR3, in frame from base 1. This clonotype has a handful of counts. Its cognate antigen has yet to be identified. No much larger clone is present one base from it, and per-base qualities are unavailable. Library preparation employed RACE. Sequencing instrument: NextSeq 500. During library preparation, unique molecular identifiers were attached to individual cDNA molecules so that TCRs could be counted in a quantitative, reproducible way. Both TCR alpha and TCR beta chains were sequenced from each blood RNA sample. Regarding the original processing steps: A median of about 100,000 TCRs per sample was observed, with a range of roughly 23,224 to 750,000. The Decombinator software suite was used to annotate the V, J and CDR3 of the TCR reads. To make PS versus PT1 abundance plots, every sample was subsampled to the same number of TCRs (28,000). Expanded TCRs were defined as absent before sensitization and observed at least eight times at the 2-week time point. TCRdb ran its own pipeline on the public reads, namely fastp trimming at Q25 and MiXCR clone calling, and kept in-frame beta chains. Identical CDR3 proteins give one entry, which carries the most common genes and DNA. The authors' filters were not applied to this entry. Within this sample are under 55,000 distinct CDR3 sequences, with about 10% of them counted one time only. The ten largest clones represent roughly 17% of the sample.

The time point label here, explained by the study, means: patch test 3, about 24 weeks after DPC sensitization. The treatment or condition label corresponds to: therapeutic diphenylcyclopropenone sensitization with weekly scalp DPC. At each patch-test visit, blood was drawn before the patch test was applied. Patients were considered eligible if aged 18 to 70, diagnosed with alopecia and deemed suitable for DPC therapy, and patients were excluded if pregnant. Unfractionated whole blood was collected in Tempus Blood RNA tubes, and total RNA was extracted from that blood. The receptor was isolated from a woman in her 40s with alopecia areata. Some clones in this sample may be carry-over from other donors' samples. The V and J genes are TRBV27 and TRBJ2-5; TRBD1 is a possible D gene, resting on 5 matching bases. The material sequenced was whole blood, taken in connection with sensitization to the hapten diphenylcyclopropenone (DPC). The sequenced DNA is TGTGCCAGCAGCCAAAGACAGACACAAGAGACCCAGTACTTC. This sequence encodes CASSQRQTQETQYF.